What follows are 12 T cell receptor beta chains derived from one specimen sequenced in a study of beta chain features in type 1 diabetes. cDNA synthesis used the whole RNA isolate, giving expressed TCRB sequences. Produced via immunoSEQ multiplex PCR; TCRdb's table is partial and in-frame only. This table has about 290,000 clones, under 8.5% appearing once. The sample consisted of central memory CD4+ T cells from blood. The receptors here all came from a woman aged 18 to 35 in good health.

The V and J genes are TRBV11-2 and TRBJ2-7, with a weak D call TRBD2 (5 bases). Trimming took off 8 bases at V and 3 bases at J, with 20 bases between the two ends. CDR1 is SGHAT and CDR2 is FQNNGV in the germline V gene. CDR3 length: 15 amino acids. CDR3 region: CASGPLVGASYEQYF. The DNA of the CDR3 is TGTGCCAGCGGACCCTTAGTGGGAGCTAGCTACGAGCAGTACTTC. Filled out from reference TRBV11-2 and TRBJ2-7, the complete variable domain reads EAGVAQSPRYKIIEKRQSVAFWCNPISGHATLYWYQQILGQGPKLLIQFQNNGVVDDSQLPKDRFSAERLKGVDSTLKIQPAKLEDSAVYLCASGPLVGASYEQYFGPGTRLTVT.

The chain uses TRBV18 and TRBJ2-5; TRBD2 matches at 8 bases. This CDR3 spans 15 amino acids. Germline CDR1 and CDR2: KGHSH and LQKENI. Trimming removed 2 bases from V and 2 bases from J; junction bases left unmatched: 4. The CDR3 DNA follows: TGTGCCAGCTCACCAATGACTAGCGAACAAGAGACCCAGTACTTC. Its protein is CASSPMTSEQETQYF.

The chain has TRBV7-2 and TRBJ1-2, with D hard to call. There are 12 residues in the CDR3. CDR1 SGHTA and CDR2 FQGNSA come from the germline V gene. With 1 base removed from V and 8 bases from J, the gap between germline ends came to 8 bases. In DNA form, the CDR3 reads TGTGCCAGCAGCTTAGAACCAACGGGCTACACCTTC. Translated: CASSLEPTGYTF. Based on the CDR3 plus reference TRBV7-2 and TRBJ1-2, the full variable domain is GAGVSQSPSNKVTEKGKDVELRCDPISGHTALYWYRQSLGQGLEFLIYFQGNSAPDKSGLPSDRFSAERTGGSVSTLTIQRTQQEDSAVYLCASSLEPTGYTFGSGTRLTVV.

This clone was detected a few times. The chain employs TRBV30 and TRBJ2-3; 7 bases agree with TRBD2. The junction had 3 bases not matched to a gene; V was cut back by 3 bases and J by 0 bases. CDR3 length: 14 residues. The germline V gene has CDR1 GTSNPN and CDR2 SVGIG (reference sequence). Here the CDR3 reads CAWRASGSTDTQYF. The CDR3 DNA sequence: TGTGCCTGGAGGGCTAGCGGTAGCACAGATACGCAGTATTTT.

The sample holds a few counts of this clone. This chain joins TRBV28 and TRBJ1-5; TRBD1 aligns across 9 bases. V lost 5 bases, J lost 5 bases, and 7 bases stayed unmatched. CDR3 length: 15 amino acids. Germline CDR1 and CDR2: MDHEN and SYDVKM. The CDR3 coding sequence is TGTGCCAGCAGTCCCGGGACAGGGACCCATCAGCCCCAGCATTTT. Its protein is CASSPGTGTHQPQHF.

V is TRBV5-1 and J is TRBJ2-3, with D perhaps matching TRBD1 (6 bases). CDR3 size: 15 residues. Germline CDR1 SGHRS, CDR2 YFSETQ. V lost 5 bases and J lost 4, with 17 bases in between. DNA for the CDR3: TGCGCCAGCAGACTAGGACAGCCCGGGGCAGATACGCAGTATTTT. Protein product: CASRLGQPGADTQYF.

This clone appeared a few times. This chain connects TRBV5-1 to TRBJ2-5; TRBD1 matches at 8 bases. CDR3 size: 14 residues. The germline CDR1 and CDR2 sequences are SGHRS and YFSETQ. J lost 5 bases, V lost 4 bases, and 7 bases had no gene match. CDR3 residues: CASSPGQGRETQYF. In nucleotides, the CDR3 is TGCGCCAGCAGCCCCGGACAGGGTAGGGAGACCCAGTACTTC.

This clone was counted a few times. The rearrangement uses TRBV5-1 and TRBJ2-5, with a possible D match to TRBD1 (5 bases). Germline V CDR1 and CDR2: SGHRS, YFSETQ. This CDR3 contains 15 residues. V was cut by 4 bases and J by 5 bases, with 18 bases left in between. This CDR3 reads CASSPEGQGAETQYF. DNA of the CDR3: TGCGCCAGCAGCCCTGAAGGCCAGGGTGCGGAGACCCAGTACTTC.

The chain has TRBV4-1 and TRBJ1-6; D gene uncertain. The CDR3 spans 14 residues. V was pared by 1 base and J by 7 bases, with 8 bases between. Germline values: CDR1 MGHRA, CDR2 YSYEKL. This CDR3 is CASSQGTLNSPLHF. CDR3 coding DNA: TGCGCCAGCAGCCAAGGGACCTTAAATTCACCCCTCCACTTT.

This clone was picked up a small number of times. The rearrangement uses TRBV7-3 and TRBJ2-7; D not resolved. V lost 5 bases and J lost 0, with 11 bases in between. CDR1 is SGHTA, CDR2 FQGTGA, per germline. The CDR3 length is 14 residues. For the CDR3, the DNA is TGTGCCAGCAGCCCCAGACTGTTCTCCTACGAGCAGTACGTC. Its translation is CASSPRLFSYEQYV.

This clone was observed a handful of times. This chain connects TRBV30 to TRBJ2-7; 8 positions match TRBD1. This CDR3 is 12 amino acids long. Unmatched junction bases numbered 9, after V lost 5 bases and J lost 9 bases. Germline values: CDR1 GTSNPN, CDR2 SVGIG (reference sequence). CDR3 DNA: TGTGCCTGGGAGAGGCAGGGGGCTCGGCAGTACTTC. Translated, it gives CAWERQGARQYF.

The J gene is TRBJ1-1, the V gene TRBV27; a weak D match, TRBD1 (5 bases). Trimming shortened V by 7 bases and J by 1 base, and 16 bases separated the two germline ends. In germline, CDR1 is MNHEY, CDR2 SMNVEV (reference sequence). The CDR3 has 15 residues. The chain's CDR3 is CASMAIWGGNTEAFF. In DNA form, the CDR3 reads TGTGCCAGCATGGCAATCTGGGGGGGGAACACTGAAGCTTTCTTT.